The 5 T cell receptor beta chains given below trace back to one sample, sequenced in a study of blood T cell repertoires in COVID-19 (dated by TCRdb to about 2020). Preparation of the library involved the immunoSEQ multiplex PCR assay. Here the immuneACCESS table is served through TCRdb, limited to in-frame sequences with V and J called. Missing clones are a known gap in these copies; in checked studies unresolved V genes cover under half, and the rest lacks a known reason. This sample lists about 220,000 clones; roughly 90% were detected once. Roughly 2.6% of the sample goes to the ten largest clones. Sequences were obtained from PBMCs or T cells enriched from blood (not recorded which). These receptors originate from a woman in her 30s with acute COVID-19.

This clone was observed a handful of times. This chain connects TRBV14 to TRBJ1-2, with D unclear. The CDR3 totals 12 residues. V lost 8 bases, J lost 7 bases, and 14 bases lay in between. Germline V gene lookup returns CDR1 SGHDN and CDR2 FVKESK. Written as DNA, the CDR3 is TGTGCCAGCTACGACCGAGGGTTTGGCTACACCTTC. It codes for CASYDRGFGYTF.

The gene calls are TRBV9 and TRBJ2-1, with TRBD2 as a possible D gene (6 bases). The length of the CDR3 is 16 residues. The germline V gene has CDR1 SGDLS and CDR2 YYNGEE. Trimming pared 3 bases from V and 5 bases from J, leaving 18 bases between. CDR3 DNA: TGTGCCAGCAGCGACGCCCCCGGACTACCGCACAATGAGCAGTTCTTC. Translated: CASSDAPGLPHNEQFF.

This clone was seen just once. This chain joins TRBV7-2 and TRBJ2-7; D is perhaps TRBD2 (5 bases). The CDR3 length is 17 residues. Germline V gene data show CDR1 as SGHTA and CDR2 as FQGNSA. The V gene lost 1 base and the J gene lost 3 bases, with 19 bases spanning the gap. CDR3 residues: CASSLGVSSIEGYEQYF. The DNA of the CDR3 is TGTGCCAGCAGCTTAGGGGTGAGTTCAATCGAGGGCTACGAGCAGTACTTC.

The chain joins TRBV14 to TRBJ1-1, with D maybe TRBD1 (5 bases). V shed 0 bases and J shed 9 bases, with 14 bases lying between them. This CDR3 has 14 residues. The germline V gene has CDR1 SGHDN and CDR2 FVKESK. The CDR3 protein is CASSQDRGGLQAFF. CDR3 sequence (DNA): TGTGCCAGCAGCCAAGATCGTGGGGGACTCCAAGCTTTCTTT.

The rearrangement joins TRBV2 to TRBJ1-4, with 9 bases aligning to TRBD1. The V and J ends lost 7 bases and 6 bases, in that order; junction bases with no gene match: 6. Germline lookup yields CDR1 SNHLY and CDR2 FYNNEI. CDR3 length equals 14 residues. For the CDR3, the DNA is TGTGCCAGCAAGCCGGGACAGGGTGATGAAAAACTGTTTTTT. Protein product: CASKPGQGDEKLFF.